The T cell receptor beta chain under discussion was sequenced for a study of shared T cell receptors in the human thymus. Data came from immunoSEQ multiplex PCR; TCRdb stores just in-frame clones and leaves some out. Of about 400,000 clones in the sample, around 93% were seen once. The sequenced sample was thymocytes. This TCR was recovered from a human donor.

The CDR3 bases are TGTGCCAGCAGCCACGGGTTAAGGAGAAGCAAGAGCTCCTACAATGAGCAGTTCTTC. Translated: CASSHGLRRSKSSYNEQFF. The chain joins TRBV13 to TRBJ2-1; D not certain. V lost 5 bases, J lost 0 bases, and 23 bases lay in between. CDR3 size: 19 residues. Germline V lookup: CDR1 PRHDT, CDR2 FYEKMQ (reference sequence).